This passage covers 31 T cell receptor beta chains from one sample sequenced in a study of blood T cell repertoires in COVID-19. The protocol was immunoSEQ multiplex PCR, while the TCRdb copy is restricted to in-frame clones and leaves out a portion. The sample yields some 300,000 clones, 88% seen once. Sequencing used peripheral blood. The source is a woman aged 25 to 39 who had recovered from COVID-19.

This clone came up a few times. The sample has other DNA sequences that encode this CDR3 too. The chain uses TRBV7-9 and TRBJ1-3; 12 bases fit TRBD1. The CDR3 covers 15 residues. V shed 4 bases, J shed 4 bases, and the junction held 2 bases outside the gene matches. Germline assignment: CDR1 SEHNR and CDR2 FQNEAQ (reference sequence). The CDR3 sequence: CASSSGQGAGNTIYF. CDR3 coding DNA: TGTGCCAGCAGCTCGGGACAGGGGGCAGGAAACACCATATATTTT.

CDR3 region: CASSSASGQTQYF. The CDR3 DNA reads as TGTGCCAGCAGTTCGGCTAGCGGTCAGACCCAGTACTTC. The chain employs TRBV6-5 and TRBJ2-5; 7 positions match TRBD2. The length of the CDR3 is 13 residues. Germline CDR1 is MNHEY and CDR2 is SVGAGI. J lost 6 bases, V lost 4 bases, and 5 bases had no gene match.

The chain uses TRBV7-3 and TRBJ2-2, with D unresolved. V lost 4 bases and J lost 3, with 6 bases in between. The germline CDR1 and CDR2 sequences are SGHTA and FQGTGA. CDR3 length: 13 residues. CDR3 sequence reads: CASSSEDTGELFF. The CDR3 DNA reads as TGTGCCAGCAGCTCCGAGGACACCGGGGAGCTGTTTTTT. The variable domain in full, completed from reference TRBV7-3 and TRBJ2-2, reads GAGVSQTPSNKVTEKGKYVELRCDPISGHTALYWYRQSLGQGPEFLIYFQGTGAADDSGLPNDRFFAVRPEGSVSTLKIQRTERGDSAVYLCASSSEDTGELFFGEGSRLTVL.

The chain carries TRBV10-2 and TRBJ1-2, with TRBD1 matching over 8 bases. This CDR3 has 15 residues. Germline V gene sequence: CDR1 WSHSY, CDR2 SAAADI. The V gene end was trimmed by 3 bases and the J gene end by 8 bases; junction bases not matched to a gene: 11. Written as DNA, the CDR3 is TGCGCCAGCAGTGATAGGACAGGGAACGAGTTCGGCTACACCTTC. Amino acid sequence: CASSDRTGNEFGYTF.

In its sample, this clone was seen a few times. The gene calls are TRBV7-9 and TRBJ1-2, with D maybe TRBD1 (6 bases). This CDR3 region has 15 residues. V gave up 6 bases and J gave up 2 bases, with 16 bases separating them. From germline, CDR1 is SEHNR and CDR2 FQNEAQ (reference sequence). The CDR3 nucleotides are TGTGCCAGCAGTTTTCACGACAGGCCCAACTATGGCTACACCTTC. Protein: CASSFHDRPNYGYTF. The variable domain in full, completed from reference TRBV7-9 and TRBJ1-2, reads DTGVSQNPRHKITKRGQNVTFRCDPISEHNRLYWYRQTLGQGPEFLTYFQNEAQLEKSRLLSDRFSAERPKGSFSTLEIQRTEQGDSAMYLCASSFHDRPNYGYTFGSGTRLTVV.

This clone occurred once. As DNA, the CDR3 is TGTGCCAGCAGTTCCGGGACAGGGGGCGCGAGGACCGGGGAGCTGTTTTTT. It is translated as CASSSGTGGARTGELFF. This chain joins TRBV28 and TRBJ2-2; 12 bases map to TRBD1. CDR3 size: 17 residues. V shed 4 bases and J 5 bases; nucleotides not matched to a gene: 8. CDR1 is MDHEN and CDR2 is SYDVKM in the germline V gene.

This clone has more than one count but fewer than ten. V is TRBV5-1 and J is TRBJ2-3; the match to TRBD2 covers 9 bases. CDR3 length equals 17 residues. Germline V gene sequence: CDR1 SGHRS, CDR2 YFSETQ. V shed 4 bases and J 2 bases; nucleotides not matched to a gene: 11. The CDR3 DNA reads as TGCGCCAGCAGCGCCCCGACTAGCGGCACGAACACAGATACGCAGTATTTT. This sequence encodes CASSAPTSGTNTDTQYF.

This chain joins TRBV5-1 and TRBJ1-6, with 12 bases matching TRBD1. The CDR3 has 17 residues. The V gene's germline CDR1 is SGHRS and CDR2 YFSETQ. Unmatched junction bases numbered 9, after V lost 4 bases and J lost 7 bases. The CDR3 DNA reads TGCGCCAGCAGCCCCGGGACAGGGGGCGACGAAAATTCACCCCTCCACTTT. Its protein is CASSPGTGGDENSPLHF. Full variable domain (missing parts from reference TRBV5-1 and TRBJ1-6): KAGVTQTPRYLIKTRGQQVTLSCSPISGHRSVSWYQQTPGQGLQFLFEYFSETQRNKGNFPGRFSGRQFSNSRSEMNVSTLELGDSALYLCASSPGTGGDENSPLHFGNGTRLTVT.

The chain carries TRBV19 and TRBJ2-2, with TRBD1 as a possible D gene (6 bases). Trimming pared 7 bases from V and 5 bases from J, leaving 11 bases between. The CDR3 totals 13 residues. CDR1 is LNHDA and CDR2 is SQIVND in the germline V gene (reference sequence). The CDR3 is CASKGQGTGELFF. The CDR3 DNA reads TGTGCCAGTAAGGGGCAGGGGACCGGGGAGCTGTTTTTT.

This chain links TRBV28 with TRBJ1-5; D uncertain. In germline, CDR1 is MDHEN, CDR2 SYDVKM. The germline V and J ends were trimmed by 7 bases and 1 base, with 5 bases remaining between them. The CDR3 consists of 12 residues. CDR3 nucleotide sequence: TGTGCCAGCAAGGAGAGCAATCAGCCCCAGCATTTT. Amino acid sequence: CASKESNQPQHF.

This sequence joins TRBV11-2 and TRBJ2-2; D is possibly TRBD1 (5 bases). Germline CDR1 SGHAT, CDR2 FQNNGV. Trimming pared 2 bases from V and 2 bases from J, leaving 9 bases between. The CDR3 is 15 amino acids. The CDR3 DNA follows: TGTGCCAGCAGCTTACAGGGTTATAACACCGGGGAGCTGTTTTTT. This codes for CASSLQGYNTGELFF.

The rearrangement uses TRBV28 and TRBJ1-2; 8 nucleotides line up with TRBD1. Germline V gene lookup returns CDR1 MDHEN and CDR2 SYDVKM. The CDR3 totals 14 residues. Losses at the gene ends were 9 bases for V and 2 bases for J; bases not matched to a gene: 8. The CDR3 nucleotides read TGTGCCAGGAACTCAGGGGGCGCGAACTATGGCTACACCTTC. It codes for CARNSGGANYGYTF.

This clone occurred a few times. The chain employs TRBV3-1 (or the pseudogene TRBV3-2) and TRBJ2-7, with TRBD2 identical over 7 bases. The CDR3 spans 14 residues. Germline V CDR1 and CDR2: LGHDT, YNNKEL (reference sequence). V was pared by 3 bases and J by 2 bases, with 4 bases of the junction left unmatched. CDR3 bases: TGTGCCAGCAGCCAGGGACTACCCGCCTACGAGCAGTACTTC. Its translation is CASSQGLPAYEQYF.

The rearrangement links TRBV4-2 to TRBJ1-3, with D possibly matching TRBD1 (6 bases). The CDR3 is 14 amino acids. Trimming took 5 bases from V and 0 from J, leaving 8 bases between them. The germline gives CDR1 LGHNA, CDR2 YNFKEQ. Written as DNA, the CDR3 is TGTGCCAGCAGCGACAGGTTCTCTGGAAACACCATATATTTT. Protein sequence: CASSDRFSGNTIYF.

This clone was seen only once. The chain employs TRBV5-1 and TRBJ2-1; 7 bases line up with TRBD2. This CDR3 has 16 residues. J lost 3 bases, V lost 5 bases, and 11 bases had no gene match. Germline CDR1 SGHRS, CDR2 YFSETQ. The CDR3 here is CASRPNPGGSYNEQFF. CDR3 DNA: TGCGCCAGCAGACCAAATCCGGGGGGTAGCTACAATGAGCAGTTCTTC.

The gene calls are TRBV10-3 and TRBJ2-7, with TRBD1 matching over 7 bases. Trimming cost V 6 bases and J 2 bases; bases outside gene matches: 4. CDR3 size: 13 residues. Germline V CDR1 and CDR2: ENHRY, SYGVKD. The DNA for the CDR3 is TGTGCCATCAGGACCGGGACAGCCTACGAGCAGTACTTC. Amino acids: CAIRTGTAYEQYF.

This clone showed up just a few times. This chain uses TRBV2 with TRBJ1-3, with a weak D call TRBD1 (5 bases). Trimming removed 6 bases at V and 0 bases at J, with 9 bases between. This CDR3 is built from 14 residues. CDR1 and CDR2 from the germline V gene are SNHLY and FYNNEI. The chain's CDR3 is CASRSTASGNTIYF. The DNA for the CDR3 is TGTGCCAGCAGATCGACAGCCTCTGGAAACACCATATATTTT.

This rearrangement joins TRBV27 to TRBJ1-6, with TRBD1 identical over 9 bases. After removal of 2 bases from V and 10 bases from J, the junction contained 3 bases not matched to a gene. Germline-derived CDR1 and CDR2 are MNHEY and SMNVEV (reference sequence). The CDR3 length is 14 residues. CDR3 loop: CASSLGQGRSPLHF. The CDR3 region has the DNA TGTGCCAGCAGTTTAGGACAGGGGCGATCACCCCTCCACTTT.

V gene TRBV2 combines with J gene TRBJ1-6; D is possibly TRBD1 (5 bases). From germline, CDR1 is SNHLY and CDR2 FYNNEI. Trimming stripped 7 bases from V and 11 bases from J, with 18 bases between. This CDR3 spans 14 amino acids. The CDR3 bases are TGTGCCAGCACCTCGGACGTGTTAGGGGCACCCCTCCACTTT. Translated, it gives CASTSDVLGAPLHF.

This chain connects TRBV7-2 to TRBJ2-7; D possibly corresponds to TRBD2 (6 bases). Deletions cut 5 bases from V and 0 bases from J, with 23 bases between. This CDR3 is 18 amino acids long. Germline V gene lookup returns CDR1 SGHTA and CDR2 FQGNSA. The CDR3 protein is CASSPREFGERVSYEQYF. The DNA of the CDR3 is TGTGCCAGCAGCCCTAGGGAGTTCGGCGAGCGGGTCTCCTACGAGCAGTACTTC.

V usage is TRBV5-4 and J usage is TRBJ2-7; tentative D call: TRBD2 (5 bases). CDR1 SGHNT and CDR2 YYREEE come from the germline V gene (reference sequence). Trimming removed 1 base at V and 2 bases at J, with 13 bases between. The CDR3 runs to 15 residues. CDR3 nucleotides: TGTGCCAGCAGCTTGCGTCTAGCCCGAGCCTACGAGCAGTACTTC. It yields the protein CASSLRLARAYEQYF.

This rearrangement joins TRBV24-1 to TRBJ1-3, with unresolved D. CDR3 length equals 14 residues. The germline CDR1 and CDR2 sequences are KGHDR and SFDVKD. Trimming removed 4 bases from V and 3 bases from J, with 9 bases in between. Here the CDR3 DNA reads TGTGCCACCAGTGACCCGAACAGTGGAAACACCATATATTTT. The encoded protein is CATSDPNSGNTIYF.

This clone showed up just once. The chain links TRBV28 to TRBJ1-1, with 7 positions matching TRBD1. CDR1 MDHEN and CDR2 SYDVKM come from the germline V gene. The CDR3 is 15 residues long. Losses at the gene ends were 4 bases for V and 1 base for J; bases not matched to a gene: 6. The CDR3 loop reads CASSSTGTANTEAFF. In nucleotides, the CDR3 is TGTGCCAGCAGTTCAACCGGGACAGCGAACACTGAAGCTTTCTTT.

The genes are TRBV7-6 and TRBJ1-1; no clear D gene. V was clipped by 2 bases and J by 1 base, with 14 bases between them. The CDR3 loop spans 16 amino acids. Germline loops: CDR1 SGHVS, CDR2 FNYEAQ. As DNA, the CDR3 is TGTGCCAGCAGCTTACAGGTTTTCACCCAGAACACTGAAGCTTTCTTT. Protein product: CASSLQVFTQNTEAFF.

This chain connects TRBV5-8 to TRBJ2-3; D not resolved. The ends were cut back, 0 bases at V and 4 bases at J, with 9 bases in the middle. Germline values: CDR1 SGHTS, CDR2 YDEGEE. The CDR3 covers 14 residues. Here the CDR3 DNA reads TGTGCCAGCAGCTTGGGGAGTTCTGCAGATACGCAGTATTTT. Translation gives CASSLGSSADTQYF. The whole variable domain, remainder taken from reference TRBV5-8 and TRBJ2-3, is EAGVTQSPTHLIKTRGQQATLRCSPISGHTSVYWYQQALGLGLQFLLWYDEGEERNRGNFPPRFSGRQFPNYSSELNVNALELEDSALYLCASSLGSSADTQYFGPGTRLTVL.

This clone was seen only a few times. The CDR3 DNA sequence: TGTGCCAGCAGTGACCCAGCGGGGGGAATAGAGACCCAGTACTTC. Its translation: CASSDPAGGIETQYF. The chain couples TRBV6-1 to TRBJ2-5; 9 bases map to TRBD2. The CDR3 spans 15 residues. CDR1 and CDR2 from the germline V gene are MNHNS and SASEGT. Trimming took 3 bases from V and 4 from J; bases not matched to a gene: 6.

This chain uses TRBV29-1 with TRBJ2-5, with D unresolved. V was cut by 8 bases and J by 4 bases, with 11 bases left in between. CDR1 SQVTM and CDR2 ANQGSEA come from the germline V gene. This CDR3 spans 11 amino acids. CDR3: CSLADTETQYF. In DNA, the CDR3 is TGCAGCCTGGCTGACACAGAGACCCAGTACTTC.

The chain is built from TRBV25-1 and TRBJ2-5; D unresolved. Germline-derived CDR1 and CDR2 are MGHDK and SYGVNS. The germline V and J ends were trimmed by 2 bases and 0 bases, with 13 bases remaining between them. The CDR3 is 16 residues long. The CDR3 protein is CASSEGGPWYQETQYF. The CDR3 DNA is TGTGCCAGCAGTGAAGGTGGGCCTTGGTACCAAGAGACCCAGTACTTC. Full variable domain (rest looked up from reference TRBV25-1 and TRBJ2-5): EADIYQTPRYLVIGTGKKITLECSQTMGHDKMYWYQQDPGMELHLIHYSYGVNSTEKGDLSSESTVSRIRTEHFPLTLESARPSHTSQYLCASSEGGPWYQETQYFGPGTRLLVL.

A note on this clone: This same CDR3 is encoded by further DNA sequences in the sample. In nucleotides, the CDR3 is TGCAGTGCCAGCGGGGGGGATGGCTACACCTTC. Translating gives CSASGGDGYTF. The chain recombines TRBV20-1 with TRBJ1-2, with a possible D match to TRBD1 (5 bases). The CDR3 contains 11 residues. The V gene's germline CDR1 is DFQATT and CDR2 SNEGSKA (reference sequence). V was shortened by 6 bases and J by 6 bases, with 11 bases between the two germline ends.

The J gene is TRBJ2-7, the V gene TRBV4-3; TRBD1 matches at 8 bases. This CDR3 is built from 15 residues. J was trimmed by 3 bases and V by 2 bases; bases with no gene match: 6. Looked up from germline, CDR1 is LGHNA and CDR2 is YSLEER. In nucleotides, the CDR3 is TGCGCCAGCAGCCAAAGGACAGGGATGAACTACGAGCAGTACTTC. It yields the protein CASSQRTGMNYEQYF.

The rearrangement links TRBV7-3 to TRBJ2-3, with 7 bases aligning to TRBD2. Trimming cost V 5 bases and J 2 bases; bases outside gene matches: 4. This CDR3 comprises 14 residues. CDR1 SGHTA and CDR2 FQGTGA come from the germline V gene. This CDR3 reads CASSAGGSTDTQYF. CDR3 DNA: TGTGCCAGCAGCGCCGGGGGGTCCACAGATACGCAGTATTTT.